The source of this T cell receptor beta chain is a study of Graves' ophthalmopathy and Graves' hyperthyroidism. Transcripts of RNA were the source for amplifying TCR beta CDR3 regions. First-round RT-PCR employed HTBI primers, with a second-round multiplex PCR after it. From the multiplex PCR reads, TCRdb called clonotypes with MiXCR, one entry per CDR3 protein. The sample contains 300,000 to 350,000 distinct CDR3 sequences, about a sixth of which appear only once. This clonotype showed up many times. The evidence that diagnosis relied on was clinical symptoms, serum thyroxine, TRAb, thyroid ultrasound and orbital computed tomography. CDR1 and CDR2 from the germline V gene are MNHEY and SMNVEV (reference sequence). This CDR3 region has 15 residues. V was shortened by 4 bases and J by 0 bases, with 13 bases between the two germline ends.

This clonotype originated in an adult man with Graves' ophthalmopathy. Specimen: peripheral blood. The V and J genes are TRBV27 and TRBJ2-7, with D possibly TRBD2 on 5 matching bases. CDR3 protein: CASSSRRRTSYEQYF. The CDR3 DNA reads as TGTGCCAGCAGTTCCAGGAGGCGAACCTCCTACGAGCAGTACTTC.